This T cell receptor (beta chain) was identified during a study of neoadjuvant anti-PD-1 for oral cavity cancer. The study's findings and limits: Only a few patients per response group were TCR-analyzed; validation needed.

Most tumor samples had approximately 4.6 ug input DNA in two replicates. Profiling relied on immunoSEQ multiplex PCR, and the TCRdb table lists in-frame clones only, not all of them. This table has over 10,000 clones, around 56% appearing once. This clone was found a few times. The antigen is undetermined. After removal of 8 bases from V and 7 bases from J, the junction contained 12 bases not matched to a gene. The germline gives CDR1 MNHNS, CDR2 SASEGT. The CDR3 is 14 residues long. The rearrangement links TRBV6-1 to TRBJ2-7, with TRBD1 matching over 9 bases. This TCR was sampled from a person aged 35-79 years with oral cavity squamous cell carcinoma. The sequencing here drew on tumor tissue, taken before nivolumab (anti-PD-1) treatment. The CDR3 is CASWEAQGAREQYF. Here the CDR3 DNA reads TGTGCCAGCTGGGAGGCACAGGGGGCGAGAGAGCAGTACTTC.